The 9 T cell receptor beta chains listed next were all sequenced from one sample in a study of blood T cell repertoires in COVID-19. The repertoire was sequenced with immunoSEQ multiplex PCR; TCRdb's copy has only in-frame clones and lacks some. The sample shows about 88,000 clones, about nine tenths of them seen only once. The sequenced material came from peripheral blood. These receptors all stem from a male donor with acute or convalescent COVID-19.

The V and J genes are TRBV6-5 and TRBJ2-3, with 12 bases aligning to TRBD2. Trimming at V came to 2 bases and at J to 13 bases, leaving 4 bases not matched to a gene. Germline V CDR1 and CDR2: MNHEY, SVGAGI. This CDR3 is built from 13 residues. CDR3 sequence: CASSYTASGGEYF. In DNA, the CDR3 is TGTGCCAGCAGTTACACCGCTAGCGGGGGGGAGTATTTT.

CDR3 loop: CASSIGGALSYNEQFF. In DNA form, the CDR3 reads TGTGCCAGTAGTATAGGCGGGGCCCTCTCCTACAATGAGCAGTTCTTC. The chain uses TRBV19 and TRBJ2-1; D is perhaps TRBD2 (6 bases). V lost 1 base and J lost 0, with 10 bases in between. CDR1 is LNHDA and CDR2 is SQIVND in the germline V gene (reference sequence). The CDR3 has 16 residues.

This clone was seen more than once but under ten times. The CDR3, as DNA: TGTGCCAGCAGCTTCGGTCCGAACACTGAAGCTTTCTTT. Its protein product is CASSFGPNTEAFF. The chain is built from TRBV7-2 and TRBJ1-1; D remains ambiguous. The CDR3 length is 13 residues. V was clipped by 3 bases and J by 1 base, with 6 bases between them. Per germline, CDR1 SGHTA and CDR2 FQGNSA. The full variable domain, in which reference TRBV7-2 and TRBJ1-1 provide the parts outside the CDR3, is GAGVSQSPSNKVTEKGKDVELRCDPISGHTALYWYRQSLGQGLEFLIYFQGNSAPDKSGLPSDRFSAERTGGSVSTLTIQRTQQEDSAVYLCASSFGPNTEAFFGQGTRLTVV.

The chain carries TRBV5-4 and TRBJ2-7; D may be TRBD2 (7 bases). V lost 2 bases, J lost 5 bases, and 11 bases lay in between. The CDR3 extends over 13 amino acids. Germline CDR1 reads SGHNT; CDR2 reads YYREEE (reference sequence). CDR3 bases: TGTGCCAGCAGCTTAGGGGGGGCCAACGAGCAGTACTTC. Amino acids: CASSLGGANEQYF.

This chain joins TRBV6-5 and TRBJ1-6, with TRBD1 matching over 9 bases. The V gene end was trimmed by 2 bases and the J gene end by 9 bases; junction bases not matched to a gene: 8. The V gene's germline CDR1 is MNHEY and CDR2 SVGAGI. The CDR3 is made up of 16 amino acids. CDR3 coding DNA: TGTGCCAGCAGTTACATCCGAACAGGGGGCGGTTCACCCCTCCACTTT. Residues: CASSYIRTGGGSPLHF.

V and J are TRBV5-1 and TRBJ2-1; TRBD1 aligns across 7 bases. Germline V gene data show CDR1 as SGHRS and CDR2 as YFSETQ. The CDR3 sequence is 16 residues long. Germline trimming cut 0 bases from V and 5 bases from J; bases unmatched to any gene: 8. This chain's CDR3 is CASSLAPGQNNNEQFF. CDR3 nucleotides: TGCGCCAGCAGCTTGGCACCGGGACAGAATAACAATGAGCAGTTCTTC.

V and J are TRBV24-1 and TRBJ2-1; 12 bases are shared with TRBD2. This CDR3 region has 15 residues. Germline V gives CDR1 KGHDR, CDR2 SFDVKD. V shed 9 bases, J shed 3 bases, and the junction held 5 bases outside the gene matches. The DNA of the CDR3 is TGTGCCACCGGAGGACTAGCGGGGCACTACAATGAGCAGTTCTTC. Amino acids: CATGGLAGHYNEQFF.

This chain uses TRBV7-3 with TRBJ2-1, with 9 bases fitting TRBD1. The length of the CDR3 is 16 residues. The germline V gene has CDR1 SGHTA and CDR2 FQGTGA. J was trimmed by 8 bases and V by 1 base; bases with no gene match: 9. In DNA form, the CDR3 reads TGTGCCAGCAGCTTAAACCCGGGACAGGGTAACCATGAGCAGTTCTTC. It yields the protein CASSLNPGQGNHEQFF. The variable domain in full, with the rest retrieved from reference TRBV7-3 and TRBJ2-1, is GAGVSQTPSNKVTEKGKYVELRCDPISGHTALYWYRQSLGQGPEFLIYFQGTGAADDSGLPNDRFFAVRPEGSVSTLKIQRTERGDSAVYLCASSLNPGQGNHEQFFGPGTRLTVL.

The rearrangement links TRBV7-2 to TRBJ2-1; D unresolved. CDR1 and CDR2 from the germline V gene are SGHTA and FQGNSA. The CDR3 has 13 amino acids. Trimming shortened V by 2 bases and J by 5 bases, and 7 bases separated the two germline ends. CDR3 sequence reads: CASSLIGDNEQFF. For the CDR3, the DNA is TGTGCCAGCAGCTTAATCGGTGACAATGAGCAGTTCTTC.